These 19 T cell receptor beta chains came from one sample sequenced in a study of technical replicates of blood from several donors. The data were produced by immunoSEQ multiplex PCR, yet TCRdb's version contains in-frame clones alone and is incomplete. The sample shows under 45,000 clones, about 96% of them seen only once. The source material was T cells isolated from PBMCs. The receptors here all came from a human donor in good health.

The genes are TRBV5-1 and TRBJ2-7, with a tentative D call TRBD2 (6 bases). V lost 3 bases, J lost 1 base, and 11 bases lay in between. Germline V lookup: CDR1 SGHRS, CDR2 YFSETQ. This CDR3 contains 14 residues. CDR3 in DNA: TGCGCCAGCAGCTCTTCCGGGACTTCCTACGAGCAGTACTTC. Protein: CASSSSGTSYEQYF.

The rearrangement joins TRBV5-1 to TRBJ2-1; D possibly corresponds to TRBD1 (5 bases). The CDR3 loop spans 15 amino acids. The germline CDR1 and CDR2 sequences are SGHRS and YFSETQ. V shed 0 bases and J shed 0 bases, with 7 bases lying between them. The CDR3 bases are TGCGCCAGCAGCTTGGAAAGGGGCTCCTACAATGAGCAGTTCTTC. Translation: CASSLERGSYNEQFF.

This chain connects TRBV27 to TRBJ2-7; D may be TRBD1 (6 bases). Trimming left V 2 bases short and J 3 bases short, with 11 bases between. The germline V gene has CDR1 MNHEY and CDR2 SMNVEV (reference sequence). The CDR3 covers 14 residues. The CDR3: CASSLPGAYYEQYF. In DNA, the CDR3 is TGTGCCAGCAGTTTACCAGGGGCCTACTACGAGCAGTACTTC.

V is TRBV10-3 and J is TRBJ2-3; D unresolved. CDR3 size: 11 residues. The ends were cut back, 6 bases at V and 3 bases at J, with 4 bases in the middle. The germline gives CDR1 ENHRY, CDR2 SYGVKD. As DNA, the CDR3 is TGTGCCATCAGCGTTACAGATACGCAGTATTTT. Amino acid sequence: CAISVTDTQYF.

The chain uses TRBV5-1 and TRBJ2-5; 9 bases match TRBD2. The CDR3 runs to 17 residues. The J segment lost 5 bases and the V segment lost 0 bases, leaving 11 bases of the junction unmatched. Per the germline V gene, CDR1 is SGHRS and CDR2 is YFSETQ. This CDR3 is CASSLVPAGGSLETQYF. The CDR3 DNA follows: TGCGCCAGCAGCTTGGTCCCAGCGGGAGGAAGTTTGGAGACCCAGTACTTC.

The V call is TRBV5-1, the J call TRBJ2-2, with 9 bases lining up with TRBD1. CDR1 and CDR2 from the germline V gene are SGHRS and YFSETQ. V was clipped by 1 base and J by 5 bases; unmatched bases: 3. This CDR3 spans 15 amino acids. The chain's CDR3 is CASSLTGGGTGELFF. The CDR3 bases are TGCGCCAGCAGCTTGACAGGGGGCGGTACCGGGGAGCTGTTTTTT.

CDR3 coding DNA: TGCGCCAGCAGCTTGGAGGGTAGCGGCTCCTACGAGCAGTACTTC. This encodes CASSLEGSGSYEQYF. The rearrangement links TRBV5-1 to TRBJ2-7, with D perhaps matching TRBD2 (6 bases). Germline V gene lookup returns CDR1 SGHRS and CDR2 YFSETQ. The CDR3 extends over 15 amino acids. V was cut by 0 bases and J by 0 bases, with 10 bases left in between.

The rearrangement joins TRBV7-7 to TRBJ2-2, with D possibly TRBD2 on 6 matching bases. The germline V and J ends were trimmed by 3 bases and 2 bases, with 10 bases remaining between them. CDR1 and CDR2 from the germline V gene are SSHAT and FNYEAQ (reference sequence). This CDR3 is 15 amino acids long. In nucleotides, the CDR3 is TGTGCCAGCAGCTTCGGGACTCCTAACACCGGGGAGCTGTTTTTT. Amino acids: CASSFGTPNTGELFF.

The chain carries TRBV30 and TRBJ1-1, with D unresolved. The CDR3 sequence is 12 residues long. V lost 1 base and J lost 2, with 5 bases in between. Germline V gene lookup returns CDR1 GTSNPN and CDR2 SVGIG (reference sequence). The CDR3 DNA sequence: TGTGCCTGGAGTGGTCTTAACACTGAAGCTTTCTTT. It translates to CAWSGLNTEAFF.

The chain recombines TRBV30 with TRBJ1-3; TRBD1 matches 10 bases. With V trimmed by 1 base and J by 4 bases, 1 base remained unmatched. This CDR3 has 14 residues. From germline, CDR1 is GTSNPN and CDR2 SVGIG (reference sequence). In nucleotides, the CDR3 is TGTGCCTGGAGTGGGGGACAGGGGGGAAACACCATATATTTT. Protein product: CAWSGGQGGNTIYF.

The V call is TRBV28, the J call TRBJ1-1; D is uncertain. CDR1 and CDR2 from the germline V gene are MDHEN and SYDVKM. The germline V and J ends were trimmed by 3 bases and 4 bases, with 12 bases remaining between them. The CDR3 runs to 14 residues. Here the CDR3 DNA reads TGTGCCAGCAGTTTGGCGGGAGGTTTCACTGAAGCTTTCTTT. It encodes CASSLAGGFTEAFF.

The chain couples TRBV6-5 to TRBJ2-7; 8 bases are shared with TRBD2. This CDR3 has 15 amino acids. The V gene end was trimmed by 3 bases and the J gene end by 0 bases; junction bases not matched to a gene: 4. Per germline, CDR1 MNHEY and CDR2 SVGAGI. CDR3 protein: CASSYGLANSYEQYF. Here the CDR3 DNA reads TGTGCCAGCAGTTATGGACTAGCCAACTCCTACGAGCAGTACTTC.

The gene calls are TRBV2 and TRBJ1-1; 8 bases match TRBD1. V trimming: 6 bases; J trimming: 1 base; junction bases outside the gene matches: 4. From germline, CDR1 is SNHLY and CDR2 FYNNEI. The CDR3 extends over 14 amino acids. The CDR3 loop reads CASSLDRANTEAFF. In nucleotides, the CDR3 is TGTGCCAGCAGCCTGGACAGGGCGAACACTGAAGCTTTCTTT.

The rearrangement links TRBV19 to TRBJ1-3; 7 bases are shared with TRBD1. This CDR3 has 15 residues. The V gene end was trimmed by 7 bases and the J gene end by 0 bases; junction bases not matched to a gene: 6. Germline V gene data show CDR1 as LNHDA and CDR2 as SQIVND (reference sequence). CDR3 nucleotide sequence: TGTGCCAGTACCTTGGGACAGACCTCTGGAAACACCATATATTTT. Residues: CASTLGQTSGNTIYF.

This clone was detected only once. The J gene is TRBJ2-7, the V gene TRBV6-5, with a weak D call TRBD1 (7 bases). This CDR3 contains 15 residues. V was cut by 0 bases and J by 2 bases, with 11 bases left in between. Germline V gene sequence: CDR1 MNHEY, CDR2 SVGAGI. DNA of the CDR3: TGTGCCAGCAGTTACTCGGAGGGGGCGGCCTACGAGCAGTACTTC. Its protein is CASSYSEGAAYEQYF.

The chain couples TRBV6-6 to TRBJ2-7; 7 nucleotides align to TRBD2. V dropped 4 bases and J dropped 6; count of bases not matched to a gene: 6. CDR1 and CDR2 (germline): MNHNY, SVGAGI (reference sequence). The CDR3 is 13 amino acids. The CDR3 bases are TGTGCCAGCAGTTCTGGACTAGTCGGCGAGCAGTACTTC. It yields the protein CASSSGLVGEQYF.

The gene calls are TRBV7-8 and TRBJ2-7, with 10 bases identical to TRBD2. This CDR3 contains 15 residues. Germline trimming cut 5 bases from V and 0 bases from J; bases unmatched to any gene: 4. CDR1 is SGHVS and CDR2 is FQNEAQ in the germline V gene. The CDR3 DNA reads TGTGCCAGCAGCAGCGGGAGGGGGAGCTCCTACGAGCAGTACTTC. This encodes CASSSGRGSSYEQYF.

The chain is built from TRBV4-1 and TRBJ2-2; D gene uncertain. Germline CDR1 is MGHRA and CDR2 is YSYEKL. The V gene lost 0 bases and the J gene lost 7 bases, with 12 bases spanning the gap. The CDR3 is made up of 15 amino acids. The CDR3 here is CASSQEGRGRGELFF. CDR3 DNA: TGCGCCAGCAGCCAAGAAGGTCGAGGCCGCGGGGAGCTGTTTTTT.

The chain is built from TRBV5-4 and TRBJ2-4; TRBD2 agrees at 11 bases. CDR3 length: 17 amino acids. The trim removed 4 bases at V and 0 bases at J, leaving 6 bases unmatched. The V gene's germline CDR1 is SGHNT and CDR2 YYREEE (reference sequence). CDR3 amino acids: CASSPMTSGIAKNIQYF. CDR3 nucleotides: TGTGCCAGCAGCCCTATGACTAGCGGGATAGCCAAAAACATTCAGTACTTC.